Sequencing of this T cell receptor (beta chain) was carried out in a study of PD-L1 blockade in urothelial cancer. As for the study in general: Most patients, about 85% of the roughly 30, were males with bladder-origin cancer. Counts from blood samples showed a median of about 150,000 T cells.

Method: immunoSEQ multiplex PCR; TCRdb's copy keeps in-frame clones and lacks some. The table includes tens of thousands of clones, roughly 84% detected once. Described time point: pretreatment peripheral blood. Urothelial carcinoma in patients was locally advanced or metastatic. The CDR3 contains 11 residues. Germline V gene lookup returns CDR1 SGHRS and CDR2 YFSETQ. The V end was cut by 1 base, the J end by 9 bases, with 5 bases between. J is TRBJ2-1 and V is TRBV5-1; D call uncertain. This TCR was sampled from a woman aged 70-85 years with urothelial cancer. Sample: PBMCs, taken around atezolizumab (anti-PD-L1) treatment. Here the CDR3 reads CASSLSSEQFF. CDR3 in DNA: TGCGCCAGCAGCTTGTCCTCTGAGCAGTTCTTC.